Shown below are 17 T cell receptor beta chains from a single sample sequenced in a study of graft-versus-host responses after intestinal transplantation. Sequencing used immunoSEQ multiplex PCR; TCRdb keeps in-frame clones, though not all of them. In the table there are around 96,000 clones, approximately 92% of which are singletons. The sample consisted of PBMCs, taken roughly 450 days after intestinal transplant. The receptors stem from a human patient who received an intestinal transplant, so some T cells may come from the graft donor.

The CDR3 is CASSPRGAQLSSYEQYF. The CDR3 DNA sequence: TGTGCCAGCAGCCCCCGCGGGGCGCAATTGAGCTCCTACGAGCAGTACTTC. The gene calls are TRBV7-6 and TRBJ2-7; TRBD2 is a possible D gene (6 bases). V shed 5 bases and J shed 0 bases, with 20 bases lying between them. The length of the CDR3 is 17 residues. Germline V gives CDR1 SGHVS, CDR2 FNYEAQ.

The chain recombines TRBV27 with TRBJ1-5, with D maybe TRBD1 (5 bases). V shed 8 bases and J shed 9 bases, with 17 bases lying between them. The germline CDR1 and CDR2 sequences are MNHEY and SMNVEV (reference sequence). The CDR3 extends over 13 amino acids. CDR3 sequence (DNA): TGTGCCAGCCTTATCGGGGCAGTTCGGCCCCAGCATTTT. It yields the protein CASLIGAVRPQHF.

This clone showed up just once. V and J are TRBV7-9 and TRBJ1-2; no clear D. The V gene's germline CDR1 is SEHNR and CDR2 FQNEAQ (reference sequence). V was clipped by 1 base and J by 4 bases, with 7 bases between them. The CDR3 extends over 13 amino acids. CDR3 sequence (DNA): TGTGCCAGCAGCTTAGGCTTTTCCTATGGCTACACCTTC. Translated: CASSLGFSYGYTF.

The CDR3 region is CASSLEAGRNNEQFF. In DNA form, the CDR3 reads TGTGCCAGCAGCTTAGAAGCGGGCCGGAACAATGAGCAGTTCTTC. V usage is TRBV11-2 and J usage is TRBJ2-1, with a possible D match to TRBD2 (6 bases). The CDR3 contains 15 residues. V lost 0 bases and J 5 bases, leaving 11 bases between the germline ends. CDR1 and CDR2 (germline): SGHAT, FQNNGV.

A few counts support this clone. The CDR3 loop is CASGVRTEAFF. The CDR3 nucleotides are TGTGCCAGCGGAGTTCGGACTGAAGCTTTCTTT. This rearrangement joins TRBV7-9 to TRBJ1-1, with no clear D. The CDR3 length is 11 residues. V was pared by 8 bases and J by 5 bases, with 9 bases between. Germline V gene lookup returns CDR1 SEHNR and CDR2 FQNEAQ (reference sequence).

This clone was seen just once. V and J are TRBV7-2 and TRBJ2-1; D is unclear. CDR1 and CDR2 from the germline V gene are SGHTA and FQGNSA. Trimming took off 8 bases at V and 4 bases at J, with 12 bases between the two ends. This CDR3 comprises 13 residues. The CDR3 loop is CASEAASYNEQFF. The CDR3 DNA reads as TGTGCCAGCGAGGCAGCTAGTTACAATGAGCAGTTCTTC.

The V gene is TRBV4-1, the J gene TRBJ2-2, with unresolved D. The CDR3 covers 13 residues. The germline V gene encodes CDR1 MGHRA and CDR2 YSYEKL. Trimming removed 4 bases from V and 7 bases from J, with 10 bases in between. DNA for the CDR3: TGCGCCAGCAGCCCCGGACCACTCGGGGAGCTGTTTTTT. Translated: CASSPGPLGELFF.

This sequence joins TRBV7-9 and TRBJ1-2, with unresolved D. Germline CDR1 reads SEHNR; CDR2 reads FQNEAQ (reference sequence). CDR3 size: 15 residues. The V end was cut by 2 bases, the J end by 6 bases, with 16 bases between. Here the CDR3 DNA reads TGTGCCAGCAGCTTAAAATCCGTAGGTCCCGATGGCTACACCTTC. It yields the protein CASSLKSVGPDGYTF.

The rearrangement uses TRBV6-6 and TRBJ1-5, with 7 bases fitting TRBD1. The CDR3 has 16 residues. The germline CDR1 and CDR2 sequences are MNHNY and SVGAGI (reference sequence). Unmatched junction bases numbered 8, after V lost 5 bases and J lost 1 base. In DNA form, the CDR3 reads TGTGCCAGCAGTGCCCCCCCACAGGGGAGCAATCAGCCCCAGCATTTT. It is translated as CASSAPPQGSNQPQHF.

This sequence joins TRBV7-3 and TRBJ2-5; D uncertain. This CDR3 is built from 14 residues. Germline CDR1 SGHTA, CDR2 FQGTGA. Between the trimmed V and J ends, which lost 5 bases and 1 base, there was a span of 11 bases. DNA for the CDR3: TGTGCCAGCAGCCACCCTGGCACCCAAGAGACCCAGTACTTC. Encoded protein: CASSHPGTQETQYF.

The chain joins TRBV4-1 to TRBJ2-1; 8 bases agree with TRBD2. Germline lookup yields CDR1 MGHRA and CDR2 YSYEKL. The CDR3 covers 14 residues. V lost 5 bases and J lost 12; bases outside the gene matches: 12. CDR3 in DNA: TGCGCCAGCAGCGACGGACTAGCCACCCACAGGCAGTTCTTC. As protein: CASSDGLATHRQFF.

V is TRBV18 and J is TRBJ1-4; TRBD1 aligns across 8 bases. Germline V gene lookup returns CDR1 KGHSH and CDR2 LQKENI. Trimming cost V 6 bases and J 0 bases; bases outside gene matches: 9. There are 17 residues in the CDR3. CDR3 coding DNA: TGTGCCAGCTCGCGACAGGGGAATGGGGCAACTAATGAAAAACTGTTTTTT. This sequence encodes CASSRQGNGATNEKLFF.

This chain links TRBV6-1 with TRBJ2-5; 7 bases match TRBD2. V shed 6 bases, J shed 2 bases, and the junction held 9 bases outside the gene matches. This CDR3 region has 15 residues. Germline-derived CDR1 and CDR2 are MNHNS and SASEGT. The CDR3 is CASRVPSGLQETQYF. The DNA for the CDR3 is TGTGCCAGCAGGGTCCCTAGCGGATTACAAGAGACCCAGTACTTC.

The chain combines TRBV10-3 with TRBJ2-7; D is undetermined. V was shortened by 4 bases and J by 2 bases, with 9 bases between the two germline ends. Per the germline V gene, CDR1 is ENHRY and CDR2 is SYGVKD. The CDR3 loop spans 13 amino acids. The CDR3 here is CAISGRGTYEQYF. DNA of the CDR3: TGTGCCATCAGTGGCCGCGGAACCTACGAGCAGTACTTC.

In DNA form, the CDR3 reads TGTGCCAGCAGCGATGGGACAGGGGGCGGTGGCTACACCTTC. Translating gives CASSDGTGGGGYTF. The rearrangement links TRBV7-3 to TRBJ1-2, with 12 nucleotides matching TRBD1. Germline lookup yields CDR1 SGHTA and CDR2 FQGTGA. CDR3 length: 14 residues. Trimming at V came to 5 bases and at J to 7 bases, leaving 5 bases not matched to a gene.

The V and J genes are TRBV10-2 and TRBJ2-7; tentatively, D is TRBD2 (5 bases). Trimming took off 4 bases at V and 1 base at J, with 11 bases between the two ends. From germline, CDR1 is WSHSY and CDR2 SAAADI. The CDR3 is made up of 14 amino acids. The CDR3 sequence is CASSGPGFSYEQYF. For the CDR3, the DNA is TGCGCCAGCAGTGGGCCGGGATTTTCCTACGAGCAGTACTTC.

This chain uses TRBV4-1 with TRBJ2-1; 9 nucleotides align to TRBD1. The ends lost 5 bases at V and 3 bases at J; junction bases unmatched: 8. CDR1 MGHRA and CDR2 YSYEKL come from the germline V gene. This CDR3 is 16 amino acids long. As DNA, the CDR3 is TGCGCCAGCAGCAAGGGACAGGGACCCTTCTACAATGAGCAGTTCTTC. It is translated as CASSKGQGPFYNEQFF.